Below are 17 T cell receptor beta chains sequenced from a single sample in a study of monozygotic twins with inflammatory bowel disease. From its re-call of the 5' RACE reads, TCRdb lists each CDR3 protein once, without DNA. The sample has about 450,000 distinct CDR3 sequences; the top ten hold 2% to 2.5%. The sequenced material came from blood. The receptors derive from a human donor with ulcerative colitis or Crohn's disease, or a healthy co-twin of an affected twin (not recorded which).

The chain uses TRBV4-2 and TRBJ2-7; TCRdb's D gene call, TRBD2, goes unchecked for lack of DNA. Germline CDR1 LGHNA, CDR2 YNFKEQ. The CDR3 is 16 amino acids. The CDR3 spells CASSQEFGGLGYEQYF.

J is TRBJ2-5 and V is TRBV7-8. The CDR3 is made up of 14 amino acids. Germline V CDR1 and CDR2: SGHVS, FQNEAQ. Here the CDR3 reads CASSLSVVKETQYF.

V and J are TRBV9 and TRBJ1-5; TCRdb returns TRBD1, unconfirmable since there is no DNA. CDR1 and CDR2 (germline): SGDLS, YYNGEE. The CDR3 loop spans 15 amino acids. The CDR3 sequence: CASSSGTGINQPQHF.

V and J are TRBV6-1 and TRBJ2-1; without DNA, the TCRdb call of TRBD2 cannot be checked. CDR1 is MNHNS, CDR2 SASEGT, per germline. The length of the CDR3 is 18 residues. CDR3 residues: CASSEQGGRLAVYNEQFF.

The chain couples TRBV6-1 to TRBJ2-5. Germline CDR1 and CDR2: MNHNS and SASEGT. The CDR3 length is 11 residues. This CDR3 reads CASKELETQYF.

The V gene is TRBV7-2, the J gene TRBJ1-1. Per germline, CDR1 SGHTA and CDR2 FQGNSA. The CDR3 loop spans 12 amino acids. The CDR3 protein is CASSLLGLEAFF.

The chain's CDR3 is CASSVRGSEQFF. The chain links TRBV2 to TRBJ2-1; the D call of TRBD2 rests on TCRdb alone, since no DNA is present to check it. CDR1 and CDR2 from the germline V gene are SNHLY and FYNNEI. The CDR3 extends over 12 amino acids.

The chain combines TRBV12-3 or TRBV12-4 with TRBJ1-1; without DNA, the TCRdb call of TRBD1 cannot be checked. CDR3 length: 13 amino acids. Here the CDR3 reads CASSRNLQEEAFF.

The chain has TRBV18 and TRBJ2-3. The CDR3 consists of 14 residues. Germline CDR1 and CDR2: KGHSH and LQKENI. The CDR3 loop is CASSPSSSTDTQYF. Combining the CDR3 with reference TRBV18 and TRBJ2-3 gives the whole variable domain NAGVMQNPRHLVRRRGQEARLRCSPMKGHSHVYWYRQLPEEGLKFMVYLQKENIIDESGMPKERFSAEFPKEGPSILRIQQVVRGDSAAYFCASSPSSSTDTQYFGPGTRLTVL.

The chain uses TRBV3-1 and TRBJ2-7; TCRdb indicates TRBD2, and absent DNA this call remains unverified. The germline V gene encodes CDR1 LGHDT and CDR2 YNNKEL (reference sequence). This CDR3 has 12 residues. The CDR3 here is CASSQDGLRQYF.

The chain uses TRBV25-1 and TRBJ2-6; TCRdb reports TRBD1, a call that lacks DNA to check it against. Per germline, CDR1 MGHDK and CDR2 SYGVNS. The CDR3 consists of 16 residues. CDR3 protein: CASRGSAGSGANVLTF.

The CDR3 is CASSFSFQLAGDEQYF. This rearrangement joins TRBV5-1 to TRBJ2-7; the TRBD2 assignment by TCRdb is unverifiable without DNA. Per germline, CDR1 SGHRS and CDR2 YFSETQ. There are 16 residues in the CDR3.

The chain has TRBV12-3 or TRBV12-4 and TRBJ2-2; the TRBD2 assignment by TCRdb is unverifiable without DNA. The CDR3 contains 16 residues. CDR3 sequence: CASSSLAGFVTGELFF.

The J gene is TRBJ2-1, the V gene TRBV10-3. The CDR3 is 12 residues long. Germline V gene sequence: CDR1 ENHRY, CDR2 SYGVKD. The CDR3 loop reads CAISERYNEQFF.

This sequence joins TRBV20-1 and TRBJ2-2. CDR3 length equals 14 residues. Germline CDR1 and CDR2: DFQATT and SNEGSKA (reference sequence). CDR3 loop: CSAGGVANTGELFF.

The chain uses TRBV29-1 and TRBJ2-3. This CDR3 region has 12 residues. Looked up from germline, CDR1 is SQVTM and CDR2 is ANQGSEA. The CDR3 protein is CSVELLADTQYF.

This sequence joins TRBV12-3 or TRBV12-4 and TRBJ1-5. CDR3 length equals 12 residues. This CDR3 reads CASSLENQPQHF.